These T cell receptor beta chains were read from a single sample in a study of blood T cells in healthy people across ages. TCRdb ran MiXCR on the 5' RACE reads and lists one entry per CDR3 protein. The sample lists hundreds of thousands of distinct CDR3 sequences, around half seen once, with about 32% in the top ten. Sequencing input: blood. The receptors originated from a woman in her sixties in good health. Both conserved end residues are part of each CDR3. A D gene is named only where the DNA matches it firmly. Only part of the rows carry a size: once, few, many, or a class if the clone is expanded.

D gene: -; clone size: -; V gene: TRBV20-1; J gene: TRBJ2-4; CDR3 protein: CSARVQSLAKNIQYF; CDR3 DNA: TGCAGTGCTAGAGTACAGAGCCTAGCCAAAAACATTCAGTACTTC
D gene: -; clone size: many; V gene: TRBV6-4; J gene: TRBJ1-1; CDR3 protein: CASSDRGLTGAFF; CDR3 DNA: TGTGCCAGCAGTGACCGGGGGCTCACCGGGGCTTTCTTT
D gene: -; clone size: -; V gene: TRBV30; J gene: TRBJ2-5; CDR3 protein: CAWKGEETQYF; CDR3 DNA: TGTGCCTGGAAGGGGGAAGAGACCCAGTACTTC
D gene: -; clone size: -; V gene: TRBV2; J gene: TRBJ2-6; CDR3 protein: CASCEDRMGSGANVLTF; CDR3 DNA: TGTGCCAGCTGTGAAGACAGGATGGGCTCTGGGGCCAACGTCCTGACTTTC
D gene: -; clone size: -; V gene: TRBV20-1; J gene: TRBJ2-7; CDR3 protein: CSASRGGGYEQYF; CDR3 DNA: TGCAGTGCTAGCCGCGGGGGCGGGTACGAGCAGTACTTC
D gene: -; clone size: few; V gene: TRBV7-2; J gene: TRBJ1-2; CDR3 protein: CASSLVGRQPKNGYTF; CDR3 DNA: TGTGCCAGCAGCTTAGTAGGTCGACAGCCGAAGAATGGCTACACCTTC
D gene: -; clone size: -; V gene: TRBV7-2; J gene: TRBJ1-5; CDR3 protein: CATQTTGTYNQPQHF; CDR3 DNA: TGTGCCACCCAAACCACGGGGACTTACAATCAGCCCCAGCATTTT
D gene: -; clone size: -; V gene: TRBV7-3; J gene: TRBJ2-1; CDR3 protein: CASSLEVQSTISEQFF; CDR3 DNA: TGTGCCAGCAGCTTAGAGGTCCAAAGTACCATCAGTGAGCAGTTCTTC
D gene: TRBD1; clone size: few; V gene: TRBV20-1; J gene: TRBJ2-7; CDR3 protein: CSAGTASSYEQYF; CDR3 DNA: TGCAGTGCTGGGACAGCAAGCTCCTACGAGCAGTACTTC
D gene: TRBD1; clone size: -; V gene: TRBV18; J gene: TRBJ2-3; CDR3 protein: CASSPGTGEADTQYF; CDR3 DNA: TGTGCCAGCTCACCAGGGACAGGGGAAGCAGATACGCAGTATTTT
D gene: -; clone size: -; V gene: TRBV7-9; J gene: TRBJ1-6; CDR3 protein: CASSLTAYNSPLHF; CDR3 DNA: TGTGCCAGCAGCCTGACAGCCTATAATTCACCCCTCCACTTT
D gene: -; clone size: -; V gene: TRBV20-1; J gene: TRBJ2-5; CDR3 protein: CSAGRRTGETQYF; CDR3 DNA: TGCAGTGCTGGAAGAAGGACGGGAGAGACCCAGTACTTC
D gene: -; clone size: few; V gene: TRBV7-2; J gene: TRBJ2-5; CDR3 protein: CASSPETGKAGETQYF; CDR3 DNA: TGTGCCAGCAGCCCCGAGACAGGAAAGGCCGGAGAGACCCAGTACTTC
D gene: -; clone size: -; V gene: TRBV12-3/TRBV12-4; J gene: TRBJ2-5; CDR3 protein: CASSPPEGEQYF; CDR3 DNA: TGTGCCAGCAGTCCGCCGGAGGGTGAGCAGTACTTC
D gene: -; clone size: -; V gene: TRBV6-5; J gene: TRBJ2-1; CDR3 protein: CASSYSRERQFF; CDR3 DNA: TGTGCCAGCAGTTATTCCCGGGAGCGGCAGTTCTTC
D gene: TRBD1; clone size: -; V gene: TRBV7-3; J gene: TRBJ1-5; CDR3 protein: CASSLMAGGTPQHF; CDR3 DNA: TGTGCCAGCAGCTTAATGGCAGGGGGGACGCCCCAGCATTTT
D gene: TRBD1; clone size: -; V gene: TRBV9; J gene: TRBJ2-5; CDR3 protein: CASSVEGYRTGGETQYF; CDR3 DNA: TGTGCCAGCAGCGTAGAAGGTTATCGGACAGGGGGAGAGACCCAGTACTTC
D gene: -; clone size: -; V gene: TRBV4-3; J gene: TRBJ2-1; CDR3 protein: CASSQVDGYNEQFF; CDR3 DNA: TGCGCCAGCAGCCAAGTGGACGGATACAATGAGCAGTTCTTC
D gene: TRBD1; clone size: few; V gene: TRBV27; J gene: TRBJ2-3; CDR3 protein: CASSLITSQGIGDTQYF; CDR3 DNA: TGTGCCAGCAGTCTTATCACCTCACAGGGGATAGGGGATACGCAGTATTTT
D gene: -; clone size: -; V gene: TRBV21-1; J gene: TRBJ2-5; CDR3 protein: CASSKVEGIPETQYF; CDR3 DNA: TGTGCCAGCAGCAAAGTCGAGGGAATCCCTGAGACCCAGTACTTC
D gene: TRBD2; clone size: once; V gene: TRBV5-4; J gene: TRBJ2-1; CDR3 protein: CASSLGGLAGVNVQFF; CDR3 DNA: TGTGCCAGCAGCTTGGGCGGACTAGCGGGAGTCAATGTGCAGTTCTTC
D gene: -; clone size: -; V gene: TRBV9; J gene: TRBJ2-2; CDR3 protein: CASTLDKNTGELFF; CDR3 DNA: TGTGCCAGTACCCTAGACAAGAACACCGGGGAGCTGTTTTTT